These T cell receptor beta chains were read from a single sample in a study of lymphopenia after photon versus proton radiotherapy. Only in-frame clones appear in the TCRdb table, and some are missing; sequencing was by immunoSEQ multiplex PCR. The data contain 25,000 to 35,000 clones, about 86% of them singletons. This specimen consisted of peripheral blood, obtained from a patient treated with proton-based radiotherapy. These receptors were collected from a woman in her sixties with cholangiocarcinoma. Some clones in this sample may be carry-over from other donors' samples. CDR3s include the opening cysteine and the closing phenylalanine or tryptophan. Each record gives: V gene, clone size, D gene, J gene, CDR3 length, CDR3 DNA, CDR3 protein. The D gene is left open where the match is weak. Clone size appears in some rows only: once, few, many, or a class for an expanded clone.

V: TRBV18
size: .
D: TRBD2
J: TRBJ2-3
length: 17
DNA: TGTGCCAGCTCACCTCTCCGGGGGAGGGGCGCCACAGATACGCAGTATTTT
CDR3: CASSPLRGRGATDTQYF

V: TRBV27
size: once
D: .
J: TRBJ1-2
length: 13
DNA: TGTGCCAGCAGTTCAAAGGGAACCTATGGCTACACCTTC
CDR3: CASSSKGTYGYTF

V: TRBV7-8
size: once
D: .
J: TRBJ2-7
length: 16
DNA: TGTGCCAGCAGCTTAGCGGTGGCGGGAATCTCCTACGAGCAGTACTTC
CDR3: CASSLAVAGISYEQYF

V: TRBV19
size: .
D: TRBD1
J: TRBJ2-7
length: 12
DNA: TGTGCCAGTAGTATCCCCGGGACAGGGCTCAACTTC
CDR3: CASSIPGTGLNF

V: TRBV6-1
size: .
D: .
J: TRBJ1-4
length: 16
DNA: TGTGCCAGCAGTGAAGCGGGCCGGAAAACTAATGAAAAACTGTTTTTT
CDR3: CASSEAGRKTNEKLFF

V: TRBV29-1
size: .
D: .
J: TRBJ2-3
length: 14
DNA: TGCAGCGCCGGTGGGGGGACGAGCACAGATACGCAGTATTTT
CDR3: CSAGGGTSTDTQYF

V: TRBV19
size: .
D: TRBD1
J: TRBJ2-3
length: 14
DNA: TGTGCAAGCAAGGGGGCTGTAAGCACAGATACGCAGTATTTT
CDR3: CASKGAVSTDTQYF

V: TRBV5-1
size: .
D: .
J: TRBJ1-5
length: 13
DNA: TGCGCCAGCAGCTTGGCGTACAATCAGCCCCAGCATTTT
CDR3: CASSLAYNQPQHF

V: TRBV5-1
size: .
D: .
J: TRBJ2-7
length: 12
DNA: TGCGCCAGCAGCTTGATCGGCTACGAGCAGTACTTC
CDR3: CASSLIGYEQYF

V: TRBV5-1
size: .
D: .
J: TRBJ1-1
length: 15
DNA: TGCGCCAGCAGCTTGGCACAGAAGATGAACACTGAAGCTTTCTTT
CDR3: CASSLAQKMNTEAFF

V: TRBV5-6
size: .
D: TRBD2
J: TRBJ2-3
length: 17
DNA: TGTGCCAGCCACGGACTCCCACTAGCGGGAGAACCAGATACGCAGTATTTT
CDR3: CASHGLPLAGEPDTQYF

V: TRBV6-5
size: .
D: .
J: TRBJ2-7
length: 15
DNA: TGTGCCAGCAGTTACCCGGGCAGCAGCTCCTACGAGCAGTACTTC
CDR3: CASSYPGSSSYEQYF

V: TRBV18
size: .
D: .
J: TRBJ2-2
length: 16
DNA: TGTGCCAGCTCACCGGGGGTCGCAGCGAACACCGGGGAGCTGTTTTTT
CDR3: CASSPGVAANTGELFF

V: TRBV5-1
size: .
D: .
J: TRBJ1-5
length: 15
DNA: TGCGCCAGCAGCCCTGGGTGGGGTAACCATCAGCCCCAGCATTTT
CDR3: CASSPGWGNHQPQHF

V: TRBV7-1
size: once
D: TRBD1
J: TRBJ2-1
length: 15
DNA: TGTGCCAGCAGTACCGGGACAGGGACTTACAATGAGCAGTTCTTC
CDR3: CASSTGTGTYNEQFF

V: TRBV7-9
size: .
D: .
J: TRBJ2-2
length: 16
DNA: TGTGCCAGCAGCTTACCGACGGCTCCTAACACCGGGGAGCTGTTTTTT
CDR3: CASSLPTAPNTGELFF

V: TRBV5-1
size: .
D: .
J: TRBJ1-4
length: 17
DNA: TGCGCCAGCACCTCCGGGACGGGGATCGTCGCTAATGAAAAACTGTTTTTT
CDR3: CASTSGTGIVANEKLFF

V: TRBV7-2
size: .
D: .
J: TRBJ2-2
length: 17
DNA: TGTGCCAGCAGCCGGGGCGGGACAGCCGCGAACACCGGGGAGCTGTTTTTT
CDR3: CASSRGGTAANTGELFF